A single sample gave rise to the 13 T cell receptor beta chains below, sequenced in a study of T cell clones after liver transplantation (dated 2019 in TCRdb). Sample time point, as interpreted from the label and publication: pre-transplant. The method behind the library was the immunoSEQ multiplex PCR assay. The source is immuneACCESS, and TCRdb retained only in-frame sequences with V and J called. Part of the clones is not carried over; for the studies checked, unresolved V genes explain less than half of this, and the remainder is unexplained. Here the sample has 45,000 to 55,000 clones; about 81% occur a single time. Approximately 8% of the sample goes to the ten largest clones. Here the sequenced sample was CD4+ T cells from blood, taken before liver transplant. The source of these receptors is a human donor who received a liver transplant.

This clone was recorded once. The chain links TRBV4-3 to TRBJ2-7; D is undetermined. Trimming removed 1 base at V and 4 bases at J, with 8 bases between. The CDR3 covers 13 residues. CDR1 is LGHNA and CDR2 is YSLEER in the germline V gene. The CDR3 spells CASSQGSGYEQYF. CDR3 bases: TGCGCCAGCAGCCAAGGTTCGGGTTACGAGCAGTACTTC.

The chain employs TRBV7-3 and TRBJ2-3, with 7 bases matching TRBD2. Germline V CDR1 and CDR2: SGHTA, FQGTGA. With 4 bases clipped from V and 1 base from J, the junction kept 8 bases outside the gene matches. The CDR3 extends over 16 amino acids. CDR3 sequence: CASSSDWAGGTDTQYF. In DNA form, the CDR3 reads TGTGCCAGCAGCTCCGACTGGGCGGGGGGCACAGATACGCAGTATTTT. The full variable domain, completed using reference TRBV7-3 and TRBJ2-3, is GAGVSQTPSNKVTEKGKYVELRCDPISGHTALYWYRQSLGQGPEFLIYFQGTGAADDSGLPNDRFFAVRPEGSVSTLKIQRTERGDSAVYLCASSSDWAGGTDTQYFGPGTRLTVL.

The gene calls are TRBV7-9 and TRBJ2-1; 14 bases line up with TRBD2. The CDR3 sequence is 14 residues long. Germline CDR1 reads SEHNR; CDR2 reads FQNEAQ (reference sequence). With V trimmed by 7 bases and J by 15 bases, 11 bases remained unmatched. CDR3: CASITGTSGSRWFF. The DNA for the CDR3 is TGTGCCAGCATAACCGGGACTAGCGGGAGTCGGTGGTTCTTC.

The chain couples TRBV2 to TRBJ2-2, with 7 bases matching TRBD2. V trimming: 7 bases; J trimming: 0 bases; junction bases outside the gene matches: 8. Looked up from germline, CDR1 is SNHLY and CDR2 is FYNNEI. The CDR3 has 16 residues. CDR3 nucleotides: TGTGCCAGCATGTGGGGGAGGGAACCGAACACCGGGGAGCTGTTTTTT. Its translation is CASMWGREPNTGELFF.

The chain has TRBV6-5 and TRBJ2-1; D not resolved. CDR1 and CDR2 (germline): MNHEY, SVGAGI. The V end was cut by 10 bases, the J end by 0 bases, with 13 bases between. The length of the CDR3 is 14 residues. The CDR3 region is CATHRASSYNEQFF. CDR3 sequence (DNA): TGTGCCACCCATAGGGCGAGCTCCTACAATGAGCAGTTCTTC.

V is TRBV28 and J is TRBJ2-7; 7 bases agree with TRBD2. Germline V gene lookup returns CDR1 MDHEN and CDR2 SYDVKM. CDR3 length: 12 amino acids. The trim removed 8 bases at V and 5 bases at J, leaving 6 bases unmatched. The chain's CDR3 is CASGLTSDEQYF. CDR3 nucleotide sequence: TGTGCCAGCGGATTAACTAGCGACGAGCAGTACTTC.

Only one count was recorded for this clone. The chain's CDR3 is CASSQLDSYTGELFF. Written as DNA, the CDR3 is TGCGCCAGCAGCCAACTAGACAGTTACACCGGGGAGCTGTTTTTT. The V and J genes are TRBV4-3 and TRBJ2-2, with D perhaps matching TRBD1 (5 bases). Trimming pared 2 bases from V and 3 bases from J, leaving 10 bases between. Germline loops: CDR1 LGHNA, CDR2 YSLEER. The CDR3 runs to 15 residues.

The chain has TRBV6-5 and TRBJ1-3; the D is unclear. V lost 0 bases to trimming and J lost 0 bases, with 6 bases between them. CDR3 length equals 15 residues. Germline V gene lookup returns CDR1 MNHEY and CDR2 SVGAGI. The CDR3 sequence is CASSYSKSSGNTIYF. The CDR3 nucleotides are TGTGCCAGCAGTTACTCCAAAAGCTCTGGAAACACCATATATTTT.

V usage is TRBV14 and J usage is TRBJ2-7; 8 nucleotides agree with TRBD1. Germline CDR1 is SGHDN and CDR2 is FVKESK. CDR3 length: 14 amino acids. V shed 8 bases, J shed 0 bases, and the junction held 6 bases outside the gene matches. CDR3 sequence: CASATGDSSYEQYF. The DNA for the CDR3 is TGTGCCAGCGCGACAGGGGACAGCTCCTACGAGCAGTACTTC.

The chain carries TRBV7-2 and TRBJ1-6; TRBD1 is a possible D gene (6 bases). V gave up 4 bases and J gave up 7 bases, with 14 bases separating them. This CDR3 has 15 residues. CDR1 and CDR2 from the germline V gene are SGHTA and FQGNSA. CDR3 amino acids: CASSSSGTHNSPLHF. The DNA of the CDR3 is TGTGCCAGCAGCTCCTCCGGGACACACAATTCACCCCTCCACTTT.

J is TRBJ2-5 and V is TRBV29-1, with a weak D call TRBD2 (5 bases). CDR3 length equals 12 residues. V was clipped by 3 bases and J by 7 bases, with 12 bases between them. Germline V gene data show CDR1 as SQVTM and CDR2 as ANQGSEA. The CDR3 loop is CSVDWSGGTQYF. In DNA, the CDR3 is TGCAGCGTTGATTGGTCAGGAGGGACCCAGTACTTC.

The chain has TRBV5-6 and TRBJ1-2; D is uncertain. This CDR3 has 15 amino acids. Germline CDR1 is SGHDT and CDR2 is YYEEEE. V lost 6 bases and J 7 bases, leaving 22 bases between the germline ends. The DNA of the CDR3 is TGTGCCAGCAATCAGGAGAGAGGGCTGATCTCTGGCTACACCTTC. It codes for CASNQERGLISGYTF.

This clone was picked up one time. This rearrangement joins TRBV19 to TRBJ1-2; D is perhaps TRBD1 (6 bases). Trimming took off 6 bases at V and 0 bases at J, with 14 bases between the two ends. Germline-derived CDR1 and CDR2 are LNHDA and SQIVND (reference sequence). This CDR3 is built from 15 residues. This chain's CDR3 is CASRANRETNYGYTF. CDR3 DNA: TGTGCCAGTAGAGCGAACAGGGAAACTAACTATGGCTACACCTTC.